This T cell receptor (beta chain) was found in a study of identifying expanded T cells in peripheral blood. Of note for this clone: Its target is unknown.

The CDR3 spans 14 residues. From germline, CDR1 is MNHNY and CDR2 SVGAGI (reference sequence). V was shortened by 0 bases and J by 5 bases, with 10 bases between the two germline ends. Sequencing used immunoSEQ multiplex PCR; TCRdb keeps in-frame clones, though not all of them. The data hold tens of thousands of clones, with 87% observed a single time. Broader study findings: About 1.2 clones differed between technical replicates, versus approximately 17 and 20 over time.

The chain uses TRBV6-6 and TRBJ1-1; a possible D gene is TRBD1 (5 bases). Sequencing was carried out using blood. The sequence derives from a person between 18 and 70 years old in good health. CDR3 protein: CASSYSGGLTEAFF. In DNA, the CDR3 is TGTGCCAGCAGTTACTCTGGGGGTCTAACTGAAGCTTTCTTT.